The present T cell receptor (beta chain) was sequenced within a study of memory CD4+ T cells and cytomegalovirus serostatus. On the study more broadly: This sample comes from healthy Belgian adults, roughly 9 CMV seropositive, 24 seronegative.

As regards this clone: Its specificity is not known.

V lost 5 bases and J lost 4; bases outside the gene matches: 7. The CDR3 length is 17 residues. Germline V CDR1 and CDR2: ENHRY, SYGVKD. Single viable CD3+CD4+CD8-CD45RO+ cells were sorted as the memory CD4+ T cells. Serum IgG to CMV pp150, pp28, p38 and p52 defined serostatus. General study points: Of more than 150 reported CMV TCRbeta sequences, about 67 were found in memory CD4+ repertoires.

The method was immunoSEQ multiplex PCR; TCRdb's version includes in-frame clones alone and lacks a portion of them. The data hold over 60,000 clones, with around 86% observed a single time. The chain has TRBV10-3 and TRBJ2-3; 15 bases are a match to TRBD2. The clonotype was recovered from an adult in good health and CMV-seronegative. The source material was memory CD4+ T cells from blood. The CDR3 is CAISSGLAGGGADTQYF. In DNA form, the CDR3 reads TGTGCCATCAGTTCGGGACTAGCGGGAGGAGGAGCAGATACGCAGTATTTT.